These 17 T cell receptor beta chains originate from one sample sequenced in a study of PD-1 blockade in classical Hodgkin lymphoma. After autologous stem cell transplantation all patients relapsed, and prior brentuximab vedotin exposure differed between cohorts. Sequencing used immunoSEQ multiplex PCR; TCRdb keeps in-frame clones, though not all of them. The table records approximately 59,000 clones, approximately 90% of them present only once. This specimen consisted of peripheral blood mononuclear cells (PBMCs), obtained before the second cycle of nivolumab. Receptors originate from a human donor with classical Hodgkin lymphoma.

The rearrangement joins TRBV11-2 to TRBJ2-3; 10 nucleotides match TRBD2. In germline, CDR1 is SGHAT, CDR2 FQNNGV. The CDR3 loop spans 15 amino acids. V gave up 7 bases and J gave up 2 bases; unmatched junction bases: 6. This CDR3 is CASMQAGGFTDTQYF. CDR3 DNA: TGTGCCAGCATGCAAGCGGGGGGGTTCACAGATACGCAGTATTTT.

V and J are TRBV29-1 and TRBJ1-2; 7 bases agree with TRBD1. The CDR3 is 12 amino acids. The V and J ends lost 3 bases and 6 bases, in that order; junction bases with no gene match: 4. Germline V CDR1 and CDR2: SQVTM, ANQGSEA. The CDR3 DNA reads TGCAGCGTTGACCAGGGGGGAGATGGCTACACCTTC. Translating gives CSVDQGGDGYTF.

The chain has TRBV28 and TRBJ1-5; TRBD1 might be the D (6 bases). This CDR3 comprises 16 residues. V lost 6 bases, J lost 4 bases, and 19 bases lay in between. Germline assignment: CDR1 MDHEN and CDR2 SYDVKM. This chain's CDR3 is CASRRGGKGSNQPQHF. CDR3 coding DNA: TGTGCCAGCAGAAGAGGGGGGAAGGGATCAAATCAGCCCCAGCATTTT.

The rearrangement uses TRBV30 and TRBJ1-2; D gene ambiguous. CDR1 and CDR2 from the germline V gene are GTSNPN and SVGIG (reference sequence). The CDR3 contains 13 residues. Between the trimmed V and J ends, which lost 2 bases and 7 bases, there was a span of 14 bases. CDR3 nucleotide sequence: TGTGCCTGGAGTCCGGGGATGTCAGGTGGCTACACCTTC. Its protein product is CAWSPGMSGGYTF.

This chain uses TRBV7-9 with TRBJ2-3; D tentatively reads TRBD1 or TRBD2 (5 bases each). The CDR3 length is 17 residues. Trimming removed 0 bases from V and 2 bases from J, with 15 bases in between. The germline CDR1 and CDR2 sequences are SEHNR and FQNEAQ (reference sequence). CDR3: CASSLANGTYNTDTQYF. The CDR3 coding sequence is TGTGCCAGCAGCTTAGCGAACGGGACGTACAACACAGATACGCAGTATTTT.

V gene TRBV28 combines with J gene TRBJ1-4; D may be TRBD1 (6 bases). Germline V gene sequence: CDR1 MDHEN, CDR2 SYDVKM. The CDR3 has 13 amino acids. Trimming cost V 6 bases and J 8 bases, with 13 bases left between them. CDR3 loop: CASRGAPIEKLFF. Written as DNA, the CDR3 is TGTGCCAGCAGGGGGGCGCCGATAGAAAAACTGTTTTTT.

The sample holds one count of this clone. The chain links TRBV4-1 to TRBJ1-2; 8 positions match TRBD1. V lost 3 bases and J lost 7; bases outside the gene matches: 10. The CDR3 totals 15 residues. Per germline, CDR1 MGHRA and CDR2 YSYEKL. CDR3 region: CASSHLDRVDSGYTF. DNA for the CDR3: TGCGCCAGCAGCCACCTGGACAGGGTTGATAGTGGCTACACCTTC.

The chain is built from TRBV7-5 and TRBJ2-3; whether TRBD1, the table's D call, matches the DNA was not checked. TRBV7-5 is given as a pseudogene. This CDR3 region has 17 residues. The DNA for the CDR3 is TGTGTCAGAAGCTCGGGACAGCAAAGAAAACGCCCAGATACGCAGTATTTT. It translates to CVRSSGQQRKRPDTQYF.

V gene TRBV11-3 combines with J gene TRBJ2-3; possibly TRBD1 for D (6 bases). This CDR3 contains 18 residues. V was shortened by 1 base and J by 2 bases, with 19 bases between the two germline ends. Germline V CDR1 and CDR2: SGHNT, YENEEA. The CDR3 DNA sequence: TGTGCCAGCAGCTTAGGCTTAGGCTCGGGACAAGACACAGATACGCAGTATTTT. Its translation is CASSLGLGSGQDTDTQYF. The full variable domain, completed using reference TRBV11-3 and TRBJ2-3, is EAGVVQSPRYKIIEKKQPVAFWCNPISGHNTLYWYLQNLGQGPELLIRYENEEAVDDSQLPKDRFSAERLKGVDSTLKIQPAELGDSAVYLCASSLGLGSGQDTDTQYFGPGTRLTVL.

The chain has TRBV25-1 and TRBJ2-1, with 7 bases aligning to TRBD2. J was trimmed by 10 bases and V by 8 bases; bases with no gene match: 17. The V gene's germline CDR1 is MGHDK and CDR2 SYGVNS. The CDR3 is made up of 15 amino acids. The CDR3 is CASGPPSLRAGEQFF. Written as DNA, the CDR3 is TGTGCCAGCGGTCCACCGTCTTTGCGAGCGGGGGAGCAGTTCTTC.

The chain employs TRBV10-3 and TRBJ2-5; D not resolved. Germline V gene data show CDR1 as ENHRY and CDR2 as SYGVKD. CDR3 length equals 15 residues. V lost 0 bases and J 1 base, leaving 9 bases between the germline ends. CDR3 sequence reads: CAISESSTSQETQYF. The CDR3 DNA reads TGTGCCATCAGTGAGTCTAGCACAAGCCAAGAGACCCAGTACTTC.

Written as DNA, the CDR3 is TGTGCCAGCAGCTTGTGGGGAGGGTCCGGGGAGCTGTTTTTT. It yields the protein CASSLWGGSGELFF. This sequence joins TRBV5-4 and TRBJ2-2, with 7 bases identical to TRBD2. Germline V gene data show CDR1 as SGHNT and CDR2 as YYREEE (reference sequence). Trimming removed 1 base from V and 6 bases from J; junction bases left unmatched: 3. There are 14 residues in the CDR3.

V is TRBV9 and J is TRBJ2-3; 8 positions agree with TRBD1. Looked up from germline, CDR1 is SGDLS and CDR2 is YYNGEE. This CDR3 spans 17 amino acids. Losses at the gene ends were 2 bases for V and 0 bases for J; bases not matched to a gene: 8. The CDR3 loop is CASSVQDRVWSTDTQYF. DNA of the CDR3: TGTGCCAGCAGCGTTCAGGACAGGGTTTGGAGCACAGATACGCAGTATTTT.

This sequence joins TRBV6-1 and TRBJ2-5; TRBD2 might be the D (6 bases). There are 15 residues in the CDR3. Germline CDR1 reads MNHNS; CDR2 reads SASEGT. Trimming stripped 1 base from V and 3 bases from J, with 12 bases between. The CDR3: CASSEVSGGEETQYF. Here the CDR3 DNA reads TGTGCCAGCAGTGAAGTCTCAGGCGGGGAAGAGACCCAGTACTTC.

The chain uses TRBV14 and TRBJ2-1, with D unresolved. The CDR3 covers 17 residues. Germline CDR1 is SGHDN and CDR2 is FVKESK. Trimming pared 1 base from V and 5 bases from J, leaving 18 bases between. CDR3: CASSQVRGSDPDNEQFF. CDR3 coding DNA: TGTGCCAGCAGCCAAGTTAGAGGATCCGACCCCGACAATGAGCAGTTCTTC.

In this sample, this clone turned up once. The chain joins TRBV28 to TRBJ2-5, with TRBD1 identical over 7 bases. Trimming removed 2 bases from V and 2 bases from J; junction bases left unmatched: 5. The CDR3 runs 15 residues. The germline CDR1 and CDR2 sequences are MDHEN and SYDVKM. The CDR3 DNA follows: TGTGCCAGCAGTTTACTGGTGACAGGGCAAGAGACCCAGTACTTC. Its protein is CASSLLVTGQETQYF. Together with reference TRBV28 and TRBJ2-5, the CDR3 gives the full variable domain: DVKVTQSSRYLVKRTGEKVFLECVQDMDHENMFWYRQDPGLGLRLIYFSYDVKMKEKGDIPEGYSVSREKKERFSLILESASTNQTSMYLCASSLLVTGQETQYFGPGTRLLVL.

The rearrangement joins TRBV19 to TRBJ1-1, with a weak D call TRBD1 (6 bases). There are 14 residues in the CDR3. CDR1 and CDR2 from the germline V gene are LNHDA and SQIVND (reference sequence). The ends were cut back, 1 base at V and 3 bases at J, with 9 bases in the middle. The CDR3 bases are TGTGCCAGTAGTATAGGCGCAGGGGACACTGAAGCTTTCTTT. Residues: CASSIGAGDTEAFF.